This T cell receptor (beta chain) was documented in a study of blood T cells in healthy people across ages (dated by TCRdb to between 2015 and 2016). In the study overall: In model experiments, template switching captured roughly one uniquely barcoded TCR beta cDNA molecule for every two T cells. To track age-related changes in TCR beta repertoire diversity, the study relied on deep sequencing normalized with unique cDNA molecular identifiers. Four age groups were formed from the donors: young (average 16 years), middle-aged (approximately 40), aged (roughly 58) and long-lived (about 80). Donors of different ages were randomly distributed across sequencing lanes to avoid experimental bias. Two additional independent replicas of 1 million unique cDNA reads from the same blood draw were analyzed for two donors (one aged 18 to 30 and one aged 80 or older).

With respect to this clonotype: Its specific antigen is unknown. Base qualities are not recorded, but no much larger clone differs from it by a single base.

Overall results and qualifications from the work: Conclusive comparison of naive and antigen-experienced compartments was prevented by the profiling of bulk unsorted PBMCs. Estimates of total diversity from one million sequenced T cells were regarded as lower bounds and underestimates. Observed TCR beta diversity per million T cells fell roughly linearly with age, and a significant reduction was already apparent by age around 40. The CMV infection status of donors was not known, potentially confounding age-related changes in expanded clonotypes. A strong correlation was found between observed TCR beta diversity and the percentage of naive T cells measured by flow cytometry. The long-lived group showed more naive CD4+ T cells, fewer expanded clones and increased TCR diversity than the aged group, suggesting age selection.

Trimming leaves V shorter by 5 bases and J shorter by 2 bases, with the junction holding 8 bases beyond the gene matches. CDR1 LNHDA and CDR2 SQIVND were looked up in the germline V gene (reference sequence). The CDR3 sequence holds 15 residues, the cysteine and phenylalanine included. Just CDR3 DNA is preserved here, 45 bases in frame from base 1. Library generation was performed with 5' RACE. The sequencing machine was an Illumina HiSeq 2500. The second PCR ran for roughly 7 to 12 cycles and used a J-beta primer mix along with a sample-barcoded 5' primer. A unique molecular identifier was introduced onto each TCR beta cDNA molecule by a template-switch 5' adaptor carrying 12 random nucleotides. Each sample yielded at least 2.5 million CDR3-containing paired-end reads. All of the RNA was converted into first-strand cDNA using the Mint cDNA synthesis kit, with a TRBC-specific oligonucleotide serving as the primer. Following uracil-DNA glycosylase treatment, a first 18-cycle PCR with universal primers M1SS and BC2_uni_R was performed on all cDNA. The source study handled its data this way. Normalization of each sample was performed by random selection of 1 million high-quality reads, each carrying a distinct molecular identifier. Instead of being binned into consensus sequences, reads with shared molecular identifiers were discarded. MiTCR, run with a Q25 quality threshold and the strictest error-elimination algorithm, handled CDR3 identification, clonotype clustering and error correction. A nonparametric unseen species model with Euler transformation was used to estimate lower-bound total TCR beta diversity. TCRdb took the public reads, trimmed them with fastp at Q25, ran MiXCR for clone calling and kept in-frame beta chains. Entries are consolidated by CDR3 protein sequence, retaining the most common genes and DNA. V and J calls and clone size were set by TCRdb, not the authors. The sample profile shows more than 650,000 distinct CDR3 sequences; approximately 22% of them were found once. The ten largest clonotypes hold about 20% of the sample.

Systemically healthy Caucasian individuals from Russia, 35 to 50 in total and aged roughly 6 to 90 years, were included as donors. About 9.1 milliliters of peripheral blood were collected from each donor into EDTA-treated Vacutainer tubes. Ficoll-Paque density-gradient centrifugation was used to isolate PBMCs, with at least 7 million per sample. Trizol reagent was used to extract total RNA from PBMCs, with at least 6 micrograms per sample. The percentages of naive CD45RAhigh/CD27high T cells were determined by flow cytometry on a PBMC aliquot from every donor. This sequence uses TRBV19 and TRBJ1-2; TRBD1 agrees with 7 junctional bases. The sample taken for sequencing was blood. This clonotype was sampled from a man aged 70-80 years in good health. The CDR3 is CASSFGGGANYGYTF. Read as DNA, the sequence is TGTGCCAGTAGTTTCGGAGGGGGCGCGAACTATGGCTACACCTTC.